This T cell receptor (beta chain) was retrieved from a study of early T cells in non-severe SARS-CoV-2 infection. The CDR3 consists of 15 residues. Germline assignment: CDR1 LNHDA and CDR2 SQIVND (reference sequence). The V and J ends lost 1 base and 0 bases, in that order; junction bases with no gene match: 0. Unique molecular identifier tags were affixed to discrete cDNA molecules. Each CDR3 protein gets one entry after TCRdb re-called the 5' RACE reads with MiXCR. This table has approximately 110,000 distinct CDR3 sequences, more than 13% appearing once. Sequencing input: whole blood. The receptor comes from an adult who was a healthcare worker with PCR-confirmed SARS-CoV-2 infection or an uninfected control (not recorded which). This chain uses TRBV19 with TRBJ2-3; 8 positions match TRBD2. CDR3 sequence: CASSIGTSSTDTQYF. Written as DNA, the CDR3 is TGTGCCAGTAGTATAGGGACTAGCAGCACAGATACGCAGTATTTT.